This TCR beta chain was captured by sequencing in a study of chemoradiotherapy in HPV16-positive cancers. The table lists this clone with a few counts. What it binds is unknown. Measured with immunoSEQ multiplex PCR; TCRdb has only the in-frame clones, and not every one. The table includes some 11,000 clones, roughly 78% detected once. This CDR3 is built from 14 residues. V dropped 6 bases and J dropped 2 bases, with 14 bases sitting between them. Looked up from germline, CDR1 is SNHLY and CDR2 is FYNNEI. Samples were taken several times over chemoradiotherapy. Study observations and caveats: Candidate HPV-specific clones and E7-related TCR motifs grew in tumor during treatment.

This TCR came from a human donor with HPV-associated anogenital cancer. V is TRBV2 and J is TRBJ2-7; maybe TRBD2 (5 bases). Sample collection was performed from a patient who underwent chemoradiotherapy. CDR3 nucleotide sequence: TGTGCCAGCAGCGGGGAACTCAGAACCTACGAGCAGTACTTC. Translation gives CASSGELRTYEQYF.